This T cell receptor beta chain was identified during a study of blood T cell repertoires in COVID-19. In the original workflow: Researchers report that nucleated cell counts were estimated from reference gene primer amplification. The table came from immunoSEQ multiplex PCR; TCRdb's copy has only in-frame clones and leaves some out. V, J and clone size are taken as reported in that table, and D and trimming were inferred from the DNA itself. The sample has approximately 400,000 clones; more than 75% are singletons. CDR3 length: 16 amino acids. CDR1 SGHRS and CDR2 YFSETQ come from the germline V gene. V gave up 3 bases and J gave up 0 bases; unmatched junction bases: 6. Individuals drawn from about 26 US areas were roughly 18 to 95 years old. The study assigned cohorts using participant-reported clinical history.

This sequence joins TRBV5-1 and TRBJ2-4, with TRBD1 matching 7 bases. This sequence originates from a man aged 25 to 45 who had recovered from COVID-19. Sequenced sample: PBMCs or T cells enriched from blood (not recorded which). The CDR3 spells CASSSTGDIAKNIQYF. The CDR3 nucleotides read TGCGCCAGCAGCTCAACAGGGGACATAGCCAAAAACATTCAGTACTTC. Supplemented by reference TRBV5-1 and TRBJ2-4, the full variable domain reads KAGVTQTPRYLIKTRGQQVTLSCSPISGHRSVSWYQQTPGQGLQFLFEYFSETQRNKGNFPGRFSGRQFSNSRSEMNVSTLELGDSALYLCASSSTGDIAKNIQYFGAGTRLSVL.